These 25 T cell receptor beta chains were sequenced from one sample in a study of tumor and adjacent non-tumor tissue in lung cancer. A modified ARM-PCR protocol with three rounds of nested PCR amplified TCRbeta. TCRdb re-called the multiplex PCR reads through MiXCR, storing one row per CDR3 protein. The sample consists of 55,000 to 65,000 distinct CDR3 sequences, about 56% of them appearing once. The template was RNA from unsorted bulk tissue. Distant lung tissue was collected more than 3 cm away from the tumor edge. Material for sequencing was distant non-tumor lung tissue. The receptors stem from an older man with non-small cell lung cancer.

A word on this clonotype: This may be a read error, as it is one base from a much larger clone. The J gene is TRBJ2-5, the V gene TRBV10-3; the match to TRBD1 covers 11 bases. The CDR3 length is 13 residues. Germline-derived CDR1 and CDR2 are ENHRY and SYGVKD. The CDR3 loop is CVVGQGAMETQYF. In DNA form, the CDR3 reads TGTGTCGTAGGACAGGGGGCCATGGAGACCCAGTACTTC.

Concerning this clonotype: This may stem from a read error, because a much larger clone lies one nucleotide away. The V gene is TRBV6-2 or TRBV6-3, the J gene TRBJ2-1; the D is unclear. V lost 7 bases to trimming and J lost 2 bases, with 3 bases between them. CDR3 size: 11 residues. Germline assignment: CDR1 MNHEY and CDR2 SVGEGT. CDR3 amino acids: CASIAYNEQFF. The DNA for the CDR3 is TGTGCCAGCATCGCCTACAATGAGCAGTTCTTC.

As concerns this clonotype: At one end the junction does not follow the germline gene, possibly because of a read error. The chain links TRBV6-6 to TRBJ1-2, with D hard to call. The CDR3 is 11 residues long. Germline V CDR1 and CDR2: MNHNY, SVGAGI (reference sequence). CDR3 protein: CSSTRGEGYTF. CDR3 nucleotide sequence: TGCTCCAGCACCCGCGGGGAGGGCTACACCTTC.

A remark on this clonotype: Mismatch with germline at one junction end may stem from a read error. The chain employs TRBV6-5 and TRBJ2-1, with 7 bases fitting TRBD1. The CDR3 consists of 16 residues. Per the germline V gene, CDR1 is MNHEY and CDR2 is SVGAGI. In DNA form, the CDR3 reads TGTGTCAGCAGTTCCAGGGGGATGGCCTACCCCAATGAGCAGTTCTTC. Translation gives CVSSSRGMAYPNEQFF.

J is TRBJ1-1 and V is TRBV11-2, with TRBD1 matching over 8 bases. CDR1 and CDR2 (germline): SGHAT, FQNNGV. This CDR3 contains 13 residues. J gave up 10 bases and V 5 bases, and 9 bases lay outside the gene matches. CDR3 region: CASSRTGRIGAFF. As DNA, the CDR3 is TGTGCCAGCAGCAGGACAGGGCGTATTGGAGCTTTCTTT.

With respect to this clonotype: The junction differs from germline at one of its ends, possibly a read error. The chain combines TRBV6-1 with TRBJ1-5; 7 bases agree with TRBD1. This CDR3 region has 15 residues. The germline gives CDR1 MNHNS, CDR2 SASEGT. The CDR3, as DNA: TGTGCCAGCAGTAACTACGGGACAGTCAATCTTCCCCGGCATTTC. Translation gives CASSNYGTVNLPRHF.

Concerning this clonotype itself: With a much larger clone just one base away, this may be a read error. This rearrangement joins TRBV5-1 to TRBJ2-7; 10 bases are a match to TRBD1. Germline CDR1 and CDR2: SGHRS and YFSETQ. The CDR3 totals 16 residues. The CDR3 loop is CVSSRITGTGAGEQYF. As DNA, the CDR3 is TGCGTCAGCAGCCGTATCACCGGGACAGGGGCGGGCGAGCAGTACTTC.

With respect to this clonotype: This may stem from a read error, because a much larger clone lies one nucleotide away. The rearrangement joins TRBV5-1 to TRBJ1-3; D gene ambiguous. Germline-derived CDR1 and CDR2 are SGHRS and YFSETQ. The germline V and J ends were trimmed by 4 bases and 6 bases, with 14 bases remaining between them. The CDR3 runs to 14 residues. The CDR3 region has the DNA TGCGCCAGCAGCCGAACAGCAGTGGCAAACACCATATATTTT. Translation gives CASSRTAVANTIYF.

This clonotype occurred a few times. CDR3 protein: CASSGGGDYEQYF. The CDR3 DNA is TGTGCCAGCAGCGGGGGGGGCGACTACGAGCAGTACTTC. The V and J genes are TRBV7-6 and TRBJ2-7; perhaps TRBD2 as D (7 bases). The germline gives CDR1 SGHVS, CDR2 FNYEAQ. This CDR3 has 13 amino acids. Trimming left V 5 bases short and J 3 bases short, with 11 bases between.

With respect to this clonotype: Being one base from a much bigger clone, this may be a read error. The chain carries TRBV28 and TRBJ1-1; 8 nucleotides match TRBD1. CDR1 and CDR2 from the germline V gene are MDHEN and SYDVKM. CDR3 length: 14 amino acids. CDR3 region: CVSSFYRGRTEAFF. CDR3 bases: TGTGTCAGCAGTTTTTACAGGGGGAGGACTGAAGCTTTCTTT.

As regards this clonotype: The junction differs from germline at one of its ends, possibly a read error. This rearrangement joins TRBV20-1 to TRBJ1-6; 7 bases fit TRBD1. The length of the CDR3 is 14 residues. Germline V CDR1 and CDR2: DFQATT, SNEGSKA (reference sequence). CDR3 DNA sequence: TGCAGTGCAAGGAGGGACAGCTATAATTCACCCCTCCGCTTT. It is translated as CSARRDSYNSPLRF.

A single count supports this clonotype. Germline is not matched at one junction end, which may reflect a read error. The J gene is TRBJ1-4, the V gene TRBV12-3 or TRBV12-4; D ambiguous. This CDR3 is 15 amino acids long. DNA of the CDR3: TGTGCAAGCAGTTCCCCGCGCGCGGGCGATGAAAAACTGTTTTTT. This codes for CASSSPRAGDEKLFF.

About this clonotype itself: Since no conserved phenylalanine or tryptophan closes the CDR3, a read error is the likely cause. Here the CDR3 DNA reads TGCAGTGCGGGAGTTGGGACGGCCGCTGCGGGAGAAAACAATGAGCAGTTCATC. Residues: CSAGVGTAAAGENNEQFI. The chain joins TRBV20-1 to TRBJ2-1; 7 bases are shared with TRBD2. The CDR3 contains 18 residues. V lost 6 bases to trimming and J lost 5 bases; unmatched junction nucleotides: 22. The germline V gene encodes CDR1 DFQATT and CDR2 SNEGSKA (reference sequence).

The chain couples TRBV5-1 to TRBJ1-1; D remains unclear. The V gene lost 0 bases and the J gene lost 0 bases, with 12 bases spanning the gap. This CDR3 spans 16 amino acids. CDR1 is SGHRS and CDR2 is YFSETQ in the germline V gene. The CDR3 protein is CASSLARMTMNTEAFF. CDR3 in DNA: TGCGCCAGCAGCTTGGCTAGGATGACGATGAACACTGAAGCTTTCTTT.

Note on this clonotype: Germline and junction disagree at one end, which may indicate a read error. The chain carries TRBV11-2 and TRBJ2-2, with 9 bases lining up with TRBD1. This CDR3 is 15 amino acids long. From germline, CDR1 is SGHAT and CDR2 FQNNGV. The CDR3 region is CASSLWDRVTGGLYF. The CDR3 nucleotides read TGTGCCAGCAGCTTATGGGACAGGGTCACCGGGGGGCTGTATTTT.

This clonotype appeared many times. The chain has TRBV12-3 or TRBV12-4 and TRBJ1-6; D gene uncertain. The CDR3 totals 17 residues. V was clipped by 5 bases and J by 7 bases, with 21 bases between them. Written as DNA, the CDR3 is TGTGCCAGCAGTGCATTGGGATACCACGGGCCGAATTCACCCCTCCACTTT. Translation: CASSALGYHGPNSPLHF.

The chain carries TRBV30 and TRBJ2-7; D possibly corresponds to TRBD1 (6 bases). Germline CDR1 reads GTSNPN; CDR2 reads SVGIG (reference sequence). The V end was cut by 0 bases, the J end by 3 bases, with 9 bases between. This CDR3 has 13 residues. The DNA for the CDR3 is TGTGCCTGGAGTGTACGACAGGTCTACGAGCAGTACTTC. Amino acid sequence: CAWSVRQVYEQYF.

The gene calls are TRBV5-5 and TRBJ2-1; D perhaps matches TRBD2 (5 bases). The CDR3 is made up of 16 amino acids. Germline V gives CDR1 SGHKS, CDR2 YYEKEE (reference sequence). The V and J ends lost 0 bases and 8 bases respectively, with 18 bases between them. The CDR3: CASSLERFLARHEQFF. Written as DNA, the CDR3 is TGTGCCAGCAGCTTGGAGCGGTTCCTCGCGCGGCATGAGCAGTTCTTC.

The V call is TRBV29-1, the J call TRBJ2-7; D gene ambiguous. V gave up 5 bases and J gave up 8 bases, with 19 bases separating them. The CDR3 is 13 residues long. Germline values: CDR1 SQVTM, CDR2 ANQGSEA. For the CDR3, the DNA is TGCAGCGTTTCTGAGGTGACAAAAGGGCAGCAGTACTTC. This encodes CSVSEVTKGQQYF.

A note on this clonotype: This may arise from a read error, as a much more abundant clone is one base away. The chain uses TRBV29-1 and TRBJ1-5; D perhaps matches TRBD1 (5 bases). Germline CDR1 is SQVTM and CDR2 is ANQGSEA. V was cut by 7 bases and J by 3 bases, with 16 bases left in between. The CDR3 has 14 residues. The CDR3 region is CSAGERGSNQPQHF. The CDR3 nucleotides are TGCAGCGCCGGGGAAAGGGGCTCCAATCAGCCCCAGCATTTT.

This clonotype turned up a few times. This chain connects TRBV5-1 to TRBJ2-7; possible D gene TRBD2, 6 bases. Trimming removed 6 bases at V and 3 bases at J, with 19 bases between. The length of the CDR3 is 15 residues. Germline CDR1 reads SGHRS; CDR2 reads YFSETQ. The CDR3 region is CASTLGGGEVYEQYF. DNA of the CDR3: TGCGCCAGCACCCTGGGAGGCGGGGAGGTCTACGAGCAGTACTTC.

This clonotype was found many times. This chain connects TRBV5-1 to TRBJ2-1; no reliable D call. Per germline, CDR1 SGHRS and CDR2 YFSETQ. The V gene lost 4 bases and the J gene lost 5 bases, with 7 bases spanning the gap. The CDR3 loop spans 12 amino acids. CDR3 protein: CASSPDDNEQFF. Here the CDR3 DNA reads TGCGCCAGCAGCCCAGATGACAATGAGCAGTTCTTC.

Of note for this clonotype: An end of the junction does not agree with germline; a read error may underlie this. The chain joins TRBV6-6 to TRBJ2-7; 11 positions agree with TRBD2. The CDR3 extends over 17 amino acids. From germline, CDR1 is MNHNY and CDR2 SVGAGI (reference sequence). CDR3 DNA sequence: TGTGCCAACAGTTACTTGAACCGACTAGCGGGGACCTACGAGCAGTACTTT. Translation: CANSYLNRLAGTYEQYF.

V gene TRBV6-1 combines with J gene TRBJ1-5; D is unclear. Germline CDR1 reads MNHNS; CDR2 reads SASEGT. Trimming took 8 bases from V and 9 from J, leaving 17 bases between them. There are 13 residues in the CDR3. CDR3 in DNA: TGTGCCAGCTGCCCGGGGAGTCAAAGGCCCCAGCATTTT. It specifies CASCPGSQRPQHF.

Comments on this clonotype: The junction does not match germline at one end; this may be a read error. This sequence joins TRBV6-1 and TRBJ1-4, with D possibly TRBD1 on 5 matching bases. CDR1 and CDR2 (germline): MNHNS, SASEGT. The CDR3 length is 19 residues. The DNA for the CDR3 is TGTCCCAGCATTGAAGCGATCCCAGGGAGGGTTTGGACTAATGAAAAGCTGTTTTTT. Protein sequence: CPSIEAIPGRVWTNEKLFF.